Below, 3 T cell receptor beta chains from the same sample are listed, as sequenced in a study of PD-1 blockade in classical Hodgkin lymphoma (dated by TCRdb to 2020 to 2022). The method behind the library was the immunoSEQ multiplex PCR assay. TCRdb holds this immuneACCESS table with in-frame rearrangements only. Some clones are missing; in checked studies, unresolved V genes explain under half, and the rest has no known cause. The sample contains around 30,000 clones, more than 70% of them found a single time. Of the sample, about 0.33% is held by the ten largest clones. The time point label, as the study defines it: newly diagnosed, previously untreated cHL patient sample. A Miltenyi CD4+ T cell isolation kit was used for magnetic negative selection to purify CD4+ T cells from thawed PBMCs. The sample taken for sequencing was CD4+ T cells from blood. These receptors were taken from a human donor with classical Hodgkin lymphoma.

The chain links TRBV27 to TRBJ2-1, with D perhaps TRBD2 (6 bases). The CDR3 runs to 14 residues. Trimming left V 5 bases short and J 4 bases short, with 12 bases between. Germline CDR1 MNHEY, CDR2 SMNVEV (reference sequence). In DNA, the CDR3 is TGTGCCAGCAGTCGGCGGGAACTATACAATGAGCAGTTCTTC. Amino acid sequence: CASSRRELYNEQFF.

The rearrangement links TRBV4-3 to TRBJ2-6, with 8 bases identical to TRBD2. After removal of 1 base from V and 0 bases from J, the junction contained 5 bases not matched to a gene. Germline-derived CDR1 and CDR2 are LGHNA and YSLEER. This CDR3 spans 18 amino acids. The CDR3 coding sequence is TGCGCCAGCAGCCAAGGGGGAGCGGGAGTCTCTGGGGCCAACGTCCTGACTTTC. Protein: CASSQGGAGVSGANVLTF.

The sample holds a few counts of this clone. The J gene is TRBJ1-5, the V gene TRBV2; tentatively, D is TRBD1 (6 bases). In germline, CDR1 is SNHLY, CDR2 FYNNEI. The CDR3 extends over 15 amino acids. Trimming took off 5 bases at V and 0 bases at J, with 11 bases between the two ends. The CDR3 protein is CASSQDSYSNQPQHF. The CDR3 DNA sequence: TGTGCCAGCAGTCAGGACAGTTATAGCAATCAGCCCCAGCATTTT. The whole variable domain, filled in from reference TRBV2 and TRBJ1-5, reads EPEVTQTPSHQVTQMGQEVILRCVPISNHLYFYWYRQILGQKVEFLVSFYNNEISEKSEIFDDQFSVERPDGSNFTLKIRSTKLEDSAMYFCASSQDSYSNQPQHFGDGTRLSIL.